This T cell receptor (beta chain) was captured in a study of T cell repertoires and Cas9 in healthy adults. Using immunoSEQ multiplex PCR, the repertoire was profiled, and TCRdb retains in-frame clones only, with some absent. The repertoire holds fewer than 15,000 clones, with 75% to 90% as singletons. The source is a human donor in good health. Sequenced input: Tregs (CD4+, CD25+, CD127-, CD137-, CD154-) from PBMCs; culture status not recorded.

CDR3 coding DNA: TGTGCCAGCAGTGAACAGGGGGACACCGGGGAGCTGTTTTTT. Translated, it gives CASSEQGDTGELFF. V is TRBV2 and J is TRBJ2-2, with TRBD1 matching 7 bases. Trimming at V came to 2 bases and at J to 3 bases, leaving 0 bases not matched to a gene. This CDR3 spans 14 amino acids. Germline CDR1 is SNHLY and CDR2 is FYNNEI. The entire variable domain, with the rest obtained from reference TRBV2 and TRBJ2-2, is as follows: EPEVTQTPSHQVTQMGQEVILRCVPISNHLYFYWYRQILGQKVEFLVSFYNNEISEKSEIFDDQFSVERPDGSNFTLKIRSTKLEDSAMYFCASSEQGDTGELFFGEGSRLTVL.